A single sample is the source of the 30 T cell receptor beta chains below, sequenced in a study of control samples from healthy donors and cancer patients. Produced via immunoSEQ multiplex PCR; TCRdb's table is partial and in-frame only. The table has about 410,000 clones, over 75% seen once. The sequenced sample was PBMCs. The receptors were sampled from a middle-aged man with head and neck cancer.

This chain joins TRBV19 and TRBJ2-7; D is perhaps TRBD1 (5 bases). The CDR3 length is 13 residues. The germline gives CDR1 LNHDA, CDR2 SQIVND (reference sequence). V was pared by 3 bases and J by 6 bases, with 12 bases between. CDR3 protein: CASSMARGLEQYF. As DNA, the CDR3 is TGTGCCAGTAGTATGGCTAGGGGTCTCGAGCAGTACTTC.

The genes are TRBV7-2 and TRBJ1-2; perhaps TRBD1 as D (5 bases). Trimming removed 5 bases from V and 2 bases from J, with 15 bases in between. The CDR3 length is 15 residues. From germline, CDR1 is SGHTA and CDR2 FQGNSA. CDR3 sequence (DNA): TGTGCCAGCAGCGGGGGGACTCCTAAGAACTATGGCTACACCTTC. Protein: CASSGGTPKNYGYTF.

V gene TRBV3-1 (or the pseudogene TRBV3-2) combines with J gene TRBJ1-5; D unclear. This CDR3 region has 13 residues. V lost 0 bases, J lost 3 bases, and 3 bases lay in between. Germline V CDR1 and CDR2: LGHDT, YNNKEL (reference sequence). CDR3 sequence: CASSQDYNQPQHF. CDR3 coding DNA: TGTGCCAGCAGCCAAGATTACAATCAGCCCCAGCATTTT.

V gene TRBV6-1 combines with J gene TRBJ2-7; no clear D gene. There are 11 residues in the CDR3. Trimming left V 3 bases short and J 9 bases short, with 9 bases between. The germline V gene encodes CDR1 MNHNS and CDR2 SASEGT. DNA for the CDR3: TGTGCCAGCAGTGATAGGTCGCCGCAGTACTTC. Translated, it gives CASSDRSPQYF.

The chain recombines TRBV7-9 with TRBJ2-7; 8 positions match TRBD1. V was pared by 5 bases and J by 4 bases, with 10 bases of the junction left unmatched. The CDR3 consists of 15 residues. The germline V gene encodes CDR1 SEHNR and CDR2 FQNEAQ (reference sequence). CDR3 residues: CASSPGQGRAYEQYF. The DNA for the CDR3 is TGTGCCAGCAGCCCAGGACAGGGAAGGGCGTACGAGCAGTACTTC.

The chain couples TRBV28 to TRBJ2-7, with D hard to call. Germline V CDR1 and CDR2: MDHEN, SYDVKM. The length of the CDR3 is 13 residues. V shed 2 bases and J shed 2 bases, with 7 bases lying between them. CDR3 bases: TGTGCCAGCAGTTTAAAGGCAGCCTACGAGCAGTACTTC. It yields the protein CASSLKAAYEQYF.

This clone was counted a single time. The chain employs TRBV7-9 and TRBJ2-1, with D tentatively TRBD2 (6 bases). Germline CDR1 is SEHNR and CDR2 is FQNEAQ (reference sequence). Trimming pared 4 bases from V and 7 bases from J, leaving 8 bases between. The CDR3 totals 12 residues. The CDR3 loop is CASSSAGNEQFF. CDR3 bases: TGTGCCAGCAGCTCGGCGGGGAATGAGCAGTTCTTC.

CDR3 amino acids: CASSVGLTQNEAFF. The CDR3 DNA is TGTGCCAGCAGCGTGGGGTTGACACAGAATGAAGCTTTCTTT. The chain recombines TRBV9 with TRBJ1-1; D is unclear. V was trimmed by 2 bases and J by 7 bases, leaving 15 bases between them. Germline V CDR1 and CDR2: SGDLS, YYNGEE. The CDR3 covers 14 residues.

The V and J genes are TRBV29-1 and TRBJ2-3; D is undetermined. The CDR3 covers 14 residues. The V end was cut by 4 bases, the J end by 4 bases, with 15 bases between. Per germline, CDR1 SQVTM and CDR2 ANQGSEA. This CDR3 reads CSVVGGRVPDTQYF. The CDR3 DNA sequence: TGCAGCGTTGTAGGCGGTAGGGTCCCAGATACGCAGTATTTT.

This chain links TRBV2 with TRBJ1-2; 8 bases map to TRBD1. The CDR3 is 14 amino acids. CDR1 and CDR2 (germline): SNHLY, FYNNEI. Trimming took 9 bases from V and 3 from J; bases not matched to a gene: 9. In nucleotides, the CDR3 is TGTGCCAGGGGAACTGGACAGGGAGACTATGGCTACACCTTC. Encoded protein: CARGTGQGDYGYTF.

As to this clone: The sample holds other DNA sequences that translate to the same CDR3. This chain joins TRBV12-3 or TRBV12-4 and TRBJ1-2; D is uncertain. The V gene lost 6 bases and the J gene lost 2 bases, with 7 bases spanning the gap. The CDR3 spans 12 residues. The CDR3 coding sequence is TGTGCCAGCAGCCTAGGGAACTATGGCTACACCTTC. This codes for CASSLGNYGYTF.

The chain recombines TRBV18 with TRBJ1-6; D gene ambiguous. CDR3 length: 16 amino acids. CDR1 KGHSH and CDR2 LQKENI come from the germline V gene. The V end was cut by 2 bases, the J end by 0 bases, with 8 bases between. For the CDR3, the DNA is TGTGCCAGCTCACCAGGAGGAAGCTCCTATAATTCACCCCTCCACTTT. As protein: CASSPGGSSYNSPLHF. The full variable domain, with the rest looked up from reference TRBV18 and TRBJ1-6, is NAGVMQNPRHLVRRRGQEARLRCSPMKGHSHVYWYRQLPEEGLKFMVYLQKENIIDESGMPKERFSAEFPKEGPSILRIQQVVRGDSAAYFCASSPGGSSYNSPLHFGNGTRLTVT.

The rearrangement uses TRBV28 and TRBJ2-3; TRBD2 might be the D (5 bases). Trimming left V 6 bases short and J 0 bases short, with 10 bases between. The CDR3 is made up of 14 amino acids. Germline CDR1 is MDHEN and CDR2 is SYDVKM. The CDR3 region has the DNA TGTGCCAGCAGCCGAAGCGGAAGCACAGATACGCAGTATTTT. This sequence encodes CASSRSGSTDTQYF.

This clone was observed a single time. The chain has TRBV19 and TRBJ1-1, with 9 bases that match TRBD1. After removal of 6 bases from V and 4 bases from J, the junction contained 9 bases not matched to a gene. From germline, CDR1 is LNHDA and CDR2 SQIVND (reference sequence). The CDR3 spans 15 residues. The CDR3: CASRSGQGLSTEAFF. In DNA form, the CDR3 reads TGTGCCAGTAGAAGTGGACAGGGGTTGAGCACTGAAGCTTTCTTT.

The V call is TRBV19, the J call TRBJ1-2; TRBD1 aligns across 7 bases. The CDR3 loop spans 14 amino acids. CDR1 and CDR2 from the germline V gene are LNHDA and SQIVND (reference sequence). V lost 4 bases and J lost 2; bases outside the gene matches: 4. The CDR3 protein is CASSTSTGNYGYTF. CDR3 nucleotides: TGTGCCAGTAGTACCTCGACAGGGAACTATGGCTACACCTTC.

The V call is TRBV5-1, the J call TRBJ2-1; D gene ambiguous. Trimming pared 4 bases from V and 8 bases from J, leaving 16 bases between. The CDR3 totals 14 residues. Germline V gene sequence: CDR1 SGHRS, CDR2 YFSETQ. The CDR3 region is CASSPDLDRDEQFF. CDR3 nucleotide sequence: TGCGCCAGCAGCCCTGATCTGGATCGGGATGAGCAGTTCTTC.

The CDR3: CASSRVPVDEQYF. The CDR3 coding sequence is TGTGCCAGCAGCCGGGTCCCGGTGGACGAGCAGTACTTC. The chain combines TRBV12-3 or TRBV12-4 with TRBJ2-7; D call uncertain. This CDR3 is 13 amino acids long. V was clipped by 6 bases and J by 5 bases, with 14 bases between them.

With respect to this clone: An end of the junction differs from the germline gene, which may be a read error. The rearrangement links TRBV6-1 to TRBJ1-6; D gene unclear. The germline gives CDR1 MNHNS, CDR2 SASEGT. This CDR3 has 12 residues. This CDR3 reads CASNEVGSPLHF. Here the CDR3 DNA reads TGTGCCAGCAATGAAGTCGGTTCACCCCTCCACTTT.

The chain's CDR3 is CASRSPGQGRTFF. The CDR3 DNA reads TGTGCCAGCAGATCTCCGGGACAGGGGCGGACTTTCTTT. The rearrangement links TRBV6-5 to TRBJ1-1; 10 bases line up with TRBD1. The CDR3 is 13 residues long. Germline V lookup: CDR1 MNHEY, CDR2 SVGAGI. V shed 6 bases, J shed 12 bases, and the junction held 10 bases outside the gene matches.

The chain joins TRBV10-1 to TRBJ2-2; 8 bases agree with TRBD1. The germline V gene encodes CDR1 WNHNN and CDR2 SYGVQD (reference sequence). The CDR3 length is 19 residues. The V segment lost 3 bases and the J segment 5 bases; nucleotides outside the gene matches: 17. The CDR3 DNA reads as TGCGCCAGCAGTGAAGAAGGGGTTCGCGGGACAGGTCGGACCGGGGAGCTGTTTTTT. Residues: CASSEEGVRGTGRTGELFF.

This sequence joins TRBV18 and TRBJ1-1; D uncertain. The CDR3 spans 15 residues. Germline V gene data show CDR1 as KGHSH and CDR2 as LQKENI. V lost 2 bases and J lost 4, with 14 bases in between. CDR3 bases: TGTGCCAGCTCACCATCCGAGGGTTTGAGCACTGAAGCTTTCTTT. Translating gives CASSPSEGLSTEAFF.

The chain couples TRBV6-5 to TRBJ2-1; TRBD1 matches 9 bases. Per the germline V gene, CDR1 is MNHEY and CDR2 is SVGAGI. J gave up 8 bases and V 6 bases, and 5 bases lay outside the gene matches. This CDR3 contains 13 residues. The CDR3: CASSPTGGHEQFF. The CDR3 nucleotides read TGTGCCAGCAGCCCAACAGGGGGCCATGAGCAGTTCTTC.

The gene calls are TRBV19 and TRBJ1-6, with TRBD1 identical over 8 bases. CDR3 length: 16 amino acids. The trim removed 3 bases at V and 6 bases at J, leaving 7 bases unmatched. CDR1 is LNHDA, CDR2 SQIVND, per germline (reference sequence). As DNA, the CDR3 is TGTGCCAGTAGTATTGGCCAGGGGGCATTTAATTCACCCCTCCACTTT. It yields the protein CASSIGQGAFNSPLHF.

This clone was counted once. This chain links TRBV5-1 with TRBJ2-7, with D tentatively TRBD2 (6 bases). Trimming stripped 0 bases from V and 2 bases from J, with 12 bases between. The CDR3 consists of 15 residues. The germline V gene encodes CDR1 SGHRS and CDR2 YFSETQ. This CDR3 is CASSLGGGTPYEQYF. The CDR3 DNA reads TGCGCCAGCAGCTTGGGGGGCGGGACCCCCTACGAGCAGTACTTC.

Here the CDR3 reads CASSTGWRTGANVLTF. In DNA, the CDR3 is TGTGCCAGCAGTACAGGTTGGCGCACTGGGGCCAACGTCCTGACTTTC. This chain uses TRBV5-4 with TRBJ2-6, with D maybe TRBD1 (5 bases). The germline CDR1 and CDR2 sequences are SGHNT and YYREEE (reference sequence). Trimming shortened V by 5 bases and J by 2 bases, and 14 bases separated the two germline ends. This CDR3 contains 16 residues.

V is TRBV21-1 and J is TRBJ1-1; the table's D call TRBD1 went unverified against the DNA. TRBV21-1 is a recognized pseudogene. The CDR3 has 13 residues. The CDR3 here is CASSWDRNTEAFF. The CDR3, as DNA: TGTGCCAGCAGCTGGGACAGAAACACTGAAGCTTTCTTT.

The chain is built from TRBV6-6 and TRBJ2-5, with D hard to call. Trimming took off 4 bases at V and 5 bases at J, with 8 bases between the two ends. The germline CDR1 and CDR2 sequences are MNHNY and SVGAGI (reference sequence). CDR3 size: 12 residues. The CDR3 region is CASSSGGETQYF. The CDR3, as DNA: TGTGCCAGCAGTTCGGGTGGGGAGACCCAGTACTTC.

Here the CDR3 reads CASSQTGSARAFF. The CDR3 DNA reads as TGTGCCAGCAGCCAGACTGGGAGCGCTAGGGCTTTCTTT. J is TRBJ1-1 and V is TRBV14; no clear D gene. The CDR3 extends over 13 amino acids. Trimming shortened V by 3 bases and J by 11 bases, and 16 bases separated the two germline ends. Germline CDR1 reads SGHDN; CDR2 reads FVKESK.

The rearrangement joins TRBV19 to TRBJ2-1; 10 nucleotides match TRBD1. CDR3 length: 18 amino acids. The trim removed 4 bases at V and 1 base at J, leaving 10 bases unmatched. Germline CDR1 LNHDA, CDR2 SQIVND (reference sequence). The CDR3 DNA reads as TGTGCCAGTAGTACGGGTCCGGGACAGGGGAGTTCCTACAATGAGCAGTTCTTC. Its translation is CASSTGPGQGSSYNEQFF.

This clone appeared once. The chain carries TRBV24-1 and TRBJ1-2, with D possibly matching TRBD1 (5 bases). Trimming removed 4 bases from V and 4 bases from J, with 9 bases in between. The CDR3 length is 13 residues. Per germline, CDR1 KGHDR and CDR2 SFDVKD. CDR3 bases: TGTGCCACCAGTGACCCTACAGGCTATGGCTACACCTTC. Its protein is CATSDPTGYGYTF.